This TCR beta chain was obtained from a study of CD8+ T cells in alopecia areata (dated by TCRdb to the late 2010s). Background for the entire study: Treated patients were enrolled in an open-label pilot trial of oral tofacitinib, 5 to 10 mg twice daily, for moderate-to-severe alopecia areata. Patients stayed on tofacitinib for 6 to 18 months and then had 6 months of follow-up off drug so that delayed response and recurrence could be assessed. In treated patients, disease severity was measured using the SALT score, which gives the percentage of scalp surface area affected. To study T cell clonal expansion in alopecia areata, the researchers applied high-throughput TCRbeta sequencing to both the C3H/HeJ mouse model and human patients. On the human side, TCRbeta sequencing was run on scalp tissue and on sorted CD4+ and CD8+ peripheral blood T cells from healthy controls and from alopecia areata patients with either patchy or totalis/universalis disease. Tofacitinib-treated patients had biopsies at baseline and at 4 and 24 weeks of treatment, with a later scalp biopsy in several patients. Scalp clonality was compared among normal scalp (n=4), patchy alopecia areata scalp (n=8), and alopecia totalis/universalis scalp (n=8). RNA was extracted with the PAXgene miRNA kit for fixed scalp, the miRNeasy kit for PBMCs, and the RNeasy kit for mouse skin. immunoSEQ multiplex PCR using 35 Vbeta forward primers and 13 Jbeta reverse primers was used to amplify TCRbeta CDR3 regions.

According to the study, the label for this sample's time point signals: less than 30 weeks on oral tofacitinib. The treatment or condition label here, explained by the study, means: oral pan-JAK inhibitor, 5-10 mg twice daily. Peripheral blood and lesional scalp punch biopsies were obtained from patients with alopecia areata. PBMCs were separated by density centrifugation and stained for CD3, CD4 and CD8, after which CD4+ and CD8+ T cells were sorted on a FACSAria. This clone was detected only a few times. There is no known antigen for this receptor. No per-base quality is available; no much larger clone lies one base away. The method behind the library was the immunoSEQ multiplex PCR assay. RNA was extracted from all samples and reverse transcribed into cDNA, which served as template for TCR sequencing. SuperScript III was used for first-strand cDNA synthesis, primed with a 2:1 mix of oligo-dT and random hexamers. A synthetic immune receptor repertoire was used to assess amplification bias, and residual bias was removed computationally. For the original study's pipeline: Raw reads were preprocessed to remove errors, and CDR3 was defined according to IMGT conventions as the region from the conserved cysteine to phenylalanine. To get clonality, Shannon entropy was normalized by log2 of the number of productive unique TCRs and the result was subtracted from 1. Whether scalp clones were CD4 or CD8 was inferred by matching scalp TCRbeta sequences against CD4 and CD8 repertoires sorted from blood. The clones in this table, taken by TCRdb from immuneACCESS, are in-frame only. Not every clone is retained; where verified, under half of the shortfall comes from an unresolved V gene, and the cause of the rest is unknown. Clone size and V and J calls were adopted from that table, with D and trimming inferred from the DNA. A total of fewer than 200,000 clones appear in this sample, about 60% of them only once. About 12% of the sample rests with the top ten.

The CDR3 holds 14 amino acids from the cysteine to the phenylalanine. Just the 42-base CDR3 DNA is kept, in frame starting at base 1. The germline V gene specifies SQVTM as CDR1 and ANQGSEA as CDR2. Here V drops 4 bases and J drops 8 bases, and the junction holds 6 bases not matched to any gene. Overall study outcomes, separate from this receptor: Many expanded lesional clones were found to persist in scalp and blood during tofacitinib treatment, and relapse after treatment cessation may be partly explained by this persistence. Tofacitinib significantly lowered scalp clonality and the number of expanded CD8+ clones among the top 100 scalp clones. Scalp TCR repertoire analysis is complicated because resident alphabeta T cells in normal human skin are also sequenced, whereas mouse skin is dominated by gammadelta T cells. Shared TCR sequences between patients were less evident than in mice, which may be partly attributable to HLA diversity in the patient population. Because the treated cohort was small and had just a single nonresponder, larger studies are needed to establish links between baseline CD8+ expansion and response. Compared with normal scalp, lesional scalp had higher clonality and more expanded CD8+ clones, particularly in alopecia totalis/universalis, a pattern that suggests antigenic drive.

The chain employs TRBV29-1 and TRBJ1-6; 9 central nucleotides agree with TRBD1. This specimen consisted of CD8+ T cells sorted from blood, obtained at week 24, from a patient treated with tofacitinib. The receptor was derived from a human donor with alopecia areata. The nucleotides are TGCAGCGTTGCAACCGACAGGGGGGATTCACCCCTCCACTTT. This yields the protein CSVATDRGDSPLHF.